This T cell receptor (beta chain) was sequenced for a study of blood T cell repertoires in COVID-19. About the study: T cells, B-cell-depleted T cells, or PBMCs supplied cDNA or gDNA.

This clone is judged medium-sized. Between the trimmed V and J ends, which lost 5 bases and 5 bases, there was a span of 19 bases. The CDR3 sequence is 15 residues long. CDR1 and CDR2 from the germline V gene are SGHVS and FNYEAQ. The data were produced by immunoSEQ multiplex PCR, yet TCRdb's version contains in-frame clones alone and is incomplete. Seen here are tens of thousands of clones, around 90% observed once, and the top ten hold 6.9%. The receptor was derived from a human donor in a cohort sampled during active COVID-19. The sequenced sample consisted of peripheral blood. The rearrangement links TRBV7-6 to TRBJ2-7, with D hard to call. CDR3 in DNA: TGTGCCAGCAGCCCCGGCAGGTCTCCCCGCGACGAGCAGTACTTC. This sequence encodes CASSPGRSPRDEQYF.